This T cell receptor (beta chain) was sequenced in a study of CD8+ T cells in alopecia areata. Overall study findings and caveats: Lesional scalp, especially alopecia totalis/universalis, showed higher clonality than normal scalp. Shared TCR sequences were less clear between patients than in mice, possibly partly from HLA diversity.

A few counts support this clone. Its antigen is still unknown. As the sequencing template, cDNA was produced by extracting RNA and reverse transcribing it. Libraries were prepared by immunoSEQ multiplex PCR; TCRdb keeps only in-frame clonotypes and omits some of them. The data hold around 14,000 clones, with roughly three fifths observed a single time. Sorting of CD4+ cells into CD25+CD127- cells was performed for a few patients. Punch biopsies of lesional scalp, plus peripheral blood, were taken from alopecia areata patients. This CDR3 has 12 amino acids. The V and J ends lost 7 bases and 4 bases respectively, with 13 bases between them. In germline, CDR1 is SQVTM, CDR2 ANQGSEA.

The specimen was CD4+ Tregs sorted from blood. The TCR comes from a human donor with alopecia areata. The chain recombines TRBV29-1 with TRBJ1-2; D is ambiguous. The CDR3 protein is CSALAGSYGYTF. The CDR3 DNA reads TGCAGCGCTTTGGCCGGGAGCTATGGCTACACCTTC.